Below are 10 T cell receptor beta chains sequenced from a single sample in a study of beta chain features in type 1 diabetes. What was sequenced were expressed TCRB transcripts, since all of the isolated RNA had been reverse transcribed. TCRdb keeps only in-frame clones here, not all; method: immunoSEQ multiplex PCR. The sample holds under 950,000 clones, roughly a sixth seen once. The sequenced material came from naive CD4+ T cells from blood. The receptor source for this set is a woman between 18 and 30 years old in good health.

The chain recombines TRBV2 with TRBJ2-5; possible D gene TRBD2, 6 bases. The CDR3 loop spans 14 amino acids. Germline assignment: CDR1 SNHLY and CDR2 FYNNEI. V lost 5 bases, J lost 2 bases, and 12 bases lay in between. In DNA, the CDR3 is TGTGCCAGCAGTAAAGGAGGGAGGCAAGAGACCCAGTACTTC. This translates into CASSKGGRQETQYF.

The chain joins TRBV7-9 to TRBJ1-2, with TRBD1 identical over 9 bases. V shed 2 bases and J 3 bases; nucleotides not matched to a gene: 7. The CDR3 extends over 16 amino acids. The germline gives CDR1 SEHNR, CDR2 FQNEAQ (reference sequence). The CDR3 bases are TGTGCCAGCAGCTTATCCGGGACAGGGTGGGACTATGGCTACACCTTC. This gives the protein CASSLSGTGWDYGYTF.

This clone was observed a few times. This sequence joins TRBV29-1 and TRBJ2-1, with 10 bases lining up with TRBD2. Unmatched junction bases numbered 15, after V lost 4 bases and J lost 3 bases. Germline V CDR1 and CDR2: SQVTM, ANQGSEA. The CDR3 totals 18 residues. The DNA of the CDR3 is TGCAGCGTTGCCTTGATGGTTAGCGGGAGGACCCACTACAATGAGCAGTTCTTC. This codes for CSVALMVSGRTHYNEQFF.

CDR3 sequence (DNA): TGTGCCAGTAGGGACGGTCCTAGCACAGATACGCAGTATTTT. This codes for CASRDGPSTDTQYF. The chain carries TRBV19 and TRBJ2-3, with no clear D. This CDR3 spans 14 amino acids. Trimming shortened V by 6 bases and J by 0 bases, and 10 bases separated the two germline ends. Germline-derived CDR1 and CDR2 are LNHDA and SQIVND (reference sequence).

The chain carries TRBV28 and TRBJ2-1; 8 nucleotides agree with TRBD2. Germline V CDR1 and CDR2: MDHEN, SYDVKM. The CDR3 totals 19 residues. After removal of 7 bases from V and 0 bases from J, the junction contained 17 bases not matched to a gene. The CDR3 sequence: CASTSPRPSGPSSYNEQFF. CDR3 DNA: TGTGCCAGCACCTCTCCAAGGCCTAGCGGGCCCAGCTCCTACAATGAGCAGTTCTTC.

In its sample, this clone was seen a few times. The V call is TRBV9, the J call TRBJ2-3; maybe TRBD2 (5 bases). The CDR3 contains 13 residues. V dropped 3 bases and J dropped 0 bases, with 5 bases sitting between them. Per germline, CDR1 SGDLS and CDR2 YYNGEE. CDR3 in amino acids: CASSAGSTDTQYF. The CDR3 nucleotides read TGTGCCAGCAGCGCGGGGAGCACAGATACGCAGTATTTT. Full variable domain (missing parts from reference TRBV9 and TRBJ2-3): DSGVTQTPKHLITATGQRVTLRCSPRSGDLSVYWYQQSLDQGLQFLIQYYNGEERAKGNILERFSAQQFPDLHSELNLSSLELGDSALYFCASSAGSTDTQYFGPGTRLTVL.

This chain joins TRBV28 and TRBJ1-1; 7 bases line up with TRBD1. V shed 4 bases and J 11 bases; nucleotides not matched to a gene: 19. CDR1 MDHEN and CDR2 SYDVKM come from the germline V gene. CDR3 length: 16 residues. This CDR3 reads CASSWRWTGDIPGAFF. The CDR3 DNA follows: TGTGCCAGCAGTTGGCGCTGGACAGGCGACATACCGGGGGCTTTCTTT.

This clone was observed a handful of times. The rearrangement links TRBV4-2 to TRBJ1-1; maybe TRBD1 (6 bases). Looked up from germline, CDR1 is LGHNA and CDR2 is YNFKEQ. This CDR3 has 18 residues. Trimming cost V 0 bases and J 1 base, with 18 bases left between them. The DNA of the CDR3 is TGTGCCAGCAGCCAAGATTCACAGGGCCCCCCTTCGAACACTGAAGCTTTCTTT. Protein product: CASSQDSQGPPSNTEAFF.

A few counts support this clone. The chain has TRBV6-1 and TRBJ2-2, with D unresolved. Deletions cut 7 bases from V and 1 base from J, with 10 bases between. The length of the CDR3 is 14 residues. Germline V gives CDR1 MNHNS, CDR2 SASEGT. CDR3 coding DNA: TGTGCCAGCACAGTCCACTTGAACACCGGGGAGCTGTTTTTT. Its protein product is CASTVHLNTGELFF.

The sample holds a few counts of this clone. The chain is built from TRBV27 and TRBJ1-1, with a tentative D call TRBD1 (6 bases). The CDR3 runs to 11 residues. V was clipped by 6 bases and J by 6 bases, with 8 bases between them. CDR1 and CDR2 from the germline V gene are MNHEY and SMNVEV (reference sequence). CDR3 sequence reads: CASRRQAEAFF. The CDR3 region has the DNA TGTGCCAGCAGAAGACAGGCTGAAGCTTTCTTT.